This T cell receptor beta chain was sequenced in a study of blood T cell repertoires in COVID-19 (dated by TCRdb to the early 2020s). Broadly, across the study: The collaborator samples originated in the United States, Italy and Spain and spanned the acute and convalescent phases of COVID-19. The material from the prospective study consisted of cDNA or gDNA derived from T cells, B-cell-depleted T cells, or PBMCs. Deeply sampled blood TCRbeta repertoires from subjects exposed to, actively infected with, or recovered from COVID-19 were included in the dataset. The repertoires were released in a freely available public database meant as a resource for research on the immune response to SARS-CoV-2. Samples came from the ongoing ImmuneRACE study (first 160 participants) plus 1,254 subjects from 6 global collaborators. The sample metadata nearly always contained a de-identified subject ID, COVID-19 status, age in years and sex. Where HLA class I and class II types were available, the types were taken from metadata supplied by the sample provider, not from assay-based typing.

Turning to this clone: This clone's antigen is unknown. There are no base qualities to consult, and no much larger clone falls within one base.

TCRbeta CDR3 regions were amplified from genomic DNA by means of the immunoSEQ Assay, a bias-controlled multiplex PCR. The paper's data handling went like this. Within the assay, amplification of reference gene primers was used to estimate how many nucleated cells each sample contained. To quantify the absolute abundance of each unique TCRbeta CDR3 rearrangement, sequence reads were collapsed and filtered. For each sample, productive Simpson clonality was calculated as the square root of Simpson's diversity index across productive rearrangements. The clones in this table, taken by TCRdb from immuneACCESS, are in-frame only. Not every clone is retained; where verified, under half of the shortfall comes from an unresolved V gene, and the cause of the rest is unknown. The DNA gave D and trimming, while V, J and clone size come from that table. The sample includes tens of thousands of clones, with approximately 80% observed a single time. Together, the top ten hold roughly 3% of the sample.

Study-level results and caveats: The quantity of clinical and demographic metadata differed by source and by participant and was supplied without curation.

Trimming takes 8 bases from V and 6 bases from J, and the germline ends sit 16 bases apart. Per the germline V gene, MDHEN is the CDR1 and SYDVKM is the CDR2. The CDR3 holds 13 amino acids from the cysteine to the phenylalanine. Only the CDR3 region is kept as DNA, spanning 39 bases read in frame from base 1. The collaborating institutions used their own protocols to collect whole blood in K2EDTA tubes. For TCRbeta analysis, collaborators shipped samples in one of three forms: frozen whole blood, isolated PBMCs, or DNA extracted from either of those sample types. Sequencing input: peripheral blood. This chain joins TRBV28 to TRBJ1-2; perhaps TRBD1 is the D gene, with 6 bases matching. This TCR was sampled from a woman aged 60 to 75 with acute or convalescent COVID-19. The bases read TGTGCCAGCGCGGGGGGCGAATTAAATGGCTACACCTTC. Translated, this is CASAGGELNGYTF.